The text below deals with one T cell receptor (beta chain). Its specificity is unknown. This sample was taken from a study of cytomegalovirus exposure and HLA in healthy donors. CDR3 length: 15 residues. The V segment lost 7 bases and the J segment 0 bases; nucleotides outside the gene matches: 4. Germline loops: CDR1 WSHSY, CDR2 SAAADI. The protocol was immunoSEQ multiplex PCR, while the TCRdb copy is restricted to in-frame clones and leaves out a portion. The top ten hold 2.5% to 3% of the sample, which has hundreds of thousands of clones, roughly 89% seen once. General observations from the study: The study found most TCR sequences rare, yet found some public TCRs in many donors.

The sequence derives from a man younger than 35 in good health and CMV-seronegative. The sample taken for sequencing was PBMCs. This chain uses TRBV10-2 with TRBJ1-1; 11 nucleotides match TRBD1. The CDR3 nucleotides are TGCGCCAGCAAGGGACAGGGGGTCATGAACACTGAAGCTTTCTTT. Encoded protein: CASKGQGVMNTEAFF.